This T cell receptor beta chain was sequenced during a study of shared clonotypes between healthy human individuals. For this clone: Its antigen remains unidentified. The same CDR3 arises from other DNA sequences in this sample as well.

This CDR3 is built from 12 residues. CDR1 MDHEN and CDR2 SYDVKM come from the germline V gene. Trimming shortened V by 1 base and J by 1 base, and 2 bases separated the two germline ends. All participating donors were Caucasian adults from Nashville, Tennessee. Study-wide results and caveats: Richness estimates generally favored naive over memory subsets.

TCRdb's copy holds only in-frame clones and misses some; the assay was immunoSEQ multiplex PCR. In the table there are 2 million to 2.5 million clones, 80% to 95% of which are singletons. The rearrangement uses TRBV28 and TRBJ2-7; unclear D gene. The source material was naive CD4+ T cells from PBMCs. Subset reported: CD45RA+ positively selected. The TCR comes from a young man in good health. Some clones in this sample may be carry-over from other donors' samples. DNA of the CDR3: TGTGCCAGCAGTTTATTGTCCTACGAGCAGTACTTC. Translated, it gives CASSLLSYEQYF.